This T cell receptor beta chain was recorded in a study of blood T cell repertoires in COVID-19. The overall study: The United States, Italy and Spain provided the acute and convalescent COVID-19 samples.

Per the germline V gene, CDR1 is MNHEY and CDR2 is SVGAGI. The J segment lost 2 bases and the V segment lost 2 bases, leaving 2 bases of the junction unmatched. This CDR3 has 15 amino acids. This table comes from immunoSEQ multiplex PCR, and its TCRdb copy is limited to in-frame clones, with some not included. Here the sample spans about 150,000 clones, approximately 84% being singletons. In Seattle, patients joined the study during active infection and were tracked longitudinally. The chain employs TRBV6-5 and TRBJ1-5; 8 positions agree with TRBD1. The sequence was collected from a woman aged 60-75 years with COVID-19, enrolled during active disease. The source material was peripheral blood. The CDR3 nucleotides read TGTGCCAGCAGTTACGGGACAGGAGGCAATCAGCCCCAGCATTTT. This gives the protein CASSYGTGGNQPQHF.